The 31 T cell receptor beta chains in this list originate from one sample, sequenced in a study of blood T cell repertoires in COVID-19. Sequencing was performed with immunoSEQ multiplex PCR; in TCRdb, only in-frame clones are kept and a portion is missing. The table records 190,000 or so clones, 75% to 90% of them present only once. Sequenced: PBMCs or T cells enriched from blood (not recorded which). These receptor sequences come from a man in his forties who had recovered from COVID-19.

The V call is TRBV29-1, the J call TRBJ2-1; 9 nucleotides line up with TRBD2. V was clipped by 5 bases and J by 10 bases; unmatched bases: 18. CDR3 length: 16 amino acids. Germline V gene data show CDR1 as SQVTM and CDR2 as ANQGSEA. The CDR3 is CSVPSKAGGTSNEQFF. Here the CDR3 DNA reads TGCAGCGTTCCCTCAAAAGCGGGAGGAACATCTAACGAGCAGTTCTTC.

The gene calls are TRBV4-1 and TRBJ1-1, with a possible D match to TRBD1 (5 bases). The length of the CDR3 is 15 residues. Trimming removed 1 base from V and 4 bases from J, with 13 bases in between. Germline V gene sequence: CDR1 MGHRA, CDR2 YSYEKL. The CDR3 region has the DNA TGCGCCAGCAGCCAAGGCGCCAGCGGGGGCACTGAAGCTTTCTTT. This codes for CASSQGASGGTEAFF.

This chain connects TRBV19 to TRBJ1-5; TRBD1 aligns across 10 bases. This CDR3 has 14 residues. With V trimmed by 5 bases and J by 7 bases, 5 bases remained unmatched. The V gene's germline CDR1 is LNHDA and CDR2 SQIVND (reference sequence). The CDR3, as DNA: TGTGCCAGTAGTCCAGACAGGGGGCACCAGCCCCAGCATTTT. It encodes CASSPDRGHQPQHF.

This chain uses TRBV7-6 with TRBJ1-5; D is uncertain. The CDR3 totals 15 residues. Germline CDR1 and CDR2: SGHVS and FNYEAQ. V was shortened by 3 bases and J by 0 bases, with 9 bases between the two germline ends. CDR3 protein: CASSFRSGSNQPQHF. CDR3 nucleotides: TGTGCCAGCAGCTTCCGGTCTGGTAGCAATCAGCCCCAGCATTTT.

This clone came up once. The chain joins TRBV18 to TRBJ2-3; possible D gene TRBD2, 5 bases. Looked up from germline, CDR1 is KGHSH and CDR2 is LQKENI. This CDR3 has 13 residues. Trimming removed 5 bases at V and 4 bases at J, with 10 bases between. CDR3 sequence (DNA): TGTGCCAGCTCATCCGGGGAAGCAGATACGCAGTATTTT. Translation: CASSSGEADTQYF.

The rearrangement uses TRBV5-6 and TRBJ2-3; no firm D call. Germline-derived CDR1 and CDR2 are SGHDT and YYEEEE. Trimming left V 2 bases short and J 2 bases short, with 12 bases between. CDR3 length: 15 amino acids. CDR3 coding DNA: TGTGCCAGCAGCTTATATGGCCAAACCACAGATACGCAGTATTTT. As protein: CASSLYGQTTDTQYF.

The chain is built from TRBV7-9 and TRBJ1-1, with a weak D call TRBD1 (5 bases). The length of the CDR3 is 13 residues. Between the trimmed V and J ends, which lost 5 bases and 8 bases, there was a span of 15 bases. Germline-derived CDR1 and CDR2 are SEHNR and FQNEAQ (reference sequence). The CDR3 coding sequence is TGTGCCAGCAGCGATTATGGGGGGAGGGAAGCTTTCTTT. Translated: CASSDYGGREAFF.

This rearrangement joins TRBV5-1 to TRBJ2-1; 7 bases are a match to TRBD2. V trimming: 1 base; J trimming: 9 bases; junction bases outside the gene matches: 10. The CDR3 contains 15 residues. CDR1 is SGHRS, CDR2 YFSETQ, per germline. The CDR3 region is CASSLMGEGWSEQFF. The CDR3 DNA follows: TGCGCCAGCAGCTTGATGGGGGAGGGGTGGAGTGAGCAGTTCTTC.

This chain uses TRBV29-1 with TRBJ1-1, with D maybe TRBD1 (5 bases). The germline V and J ends were trimmed by 5 bases and 0 bases, with 10 bases remaining between them. The CDR3 is 13 residues long. CDR1 is SQVTM and CDR2 is ANQGSEA in the germline V gene. The CDR3 sequence: CSVSNRLNTEAFF. The CDR3 bases are TGCAGCGTTTCTAACAGGTTGAACACTGAAGCTTTCTTT.

The rearrangement joins TRBV28 to TRBJ2-4; D not certain. Per germline, CDR1 MDHEN and CDR2 SYDVKM. V lost 8 bases, J lost 1 base, and 15 bases lay in between. The CDR3 is 15 amino acids. DNA of the CDR3: TGTGCCAGCTCGCCCTTCGACACCGCCAAAAACATTCAGTACTTC. It encodes CASSPFDTAKNIQYF.

This clone was seen only a few times. J is TRBJ2-7 and V is TRBV7-8; possible D gene TRBD2, 5 bases. Trimming took 1 base from V and 4 from J, leaving 11 bases between them. Germline loops: CDR1 SGHVS, CDR2 FQNEAQ. CDR3 length: 14 residues. This CDR3 reads CASSLEAVSYEQYF. The CDR3 nucleotides read TGTGCCAGCAGCTTAGAAGCGGTCTCGTACGAGCAGTACTTC.

The rearrangement links TRBV7-9 to TRBJ2-3, with TRBD1 matching 9 bases. The CDR3 length is 14 residues. The V and J ends lost 10 bases and 0 bases, in that order; junction bases with no gene match: 5. CDR1 is SEHNR and CDR2 is FQNEAQ in the germline V gene (reference sequence). The CDR3 region has the DNA TGTGCCACCACAGGGGGCGGGAGCACAGATACGCAGTATTTT. Translated, it gives CATTGGGSTDTQYF.

The chain employs TRBV29-1 and TRBJ1-2; 11 bases are a match to TRBD1. The CDR3 consists of 13 residues. With 4 bases clipped from V and 7 bases from J, the junction kept 5 bases outside the gene matches. Germline CDR1 is SQVTM and CDR2 is ANQGSEA. CDR3 nucleotides: TGCAGCGTTGGGGACAGGGGGAAGGTTGGCTACACCTTC. Its protein is CSVGDRGKVGYTF.

Details on this clone: This CDR3 is also generated by other DNA sequences in the sample. The gene calls are TRBV19 and TRBJ2-7; 9 nucleotides match TRBD1. The CDR3 extends over 14 amino acids. Germline loops: CDR1 LNHDA, CDR2 SQIVND (reference sequence). The V gene end was trimmed by 3 bases and the J gene end by 1 base; junction bases not matched to a gene: 1. The CDR3 region has the DNA TGTGCCAGTAGTATCGGGACAGGGTCCTACGAGCAGTACTTC. Its protein is CASSIGTGSYEQYF.

This clone was counted a few times. Other DNA variants within this sample encode the same CDR3. The gene calls are TRBV6-5 and TRBJ2-5; 7 bases line up with TRBD1. The CDR3 is 13 residues long. Trimming at V came to 8 bases and at J to 1 base, leaving 4 bases not matched to a gene. Germline CDR1 MNHEY, CDR2 SVGAGI. CDR3 DNA sequence: TGTGCCAGCTCCCGGGACAGCCAAGAGACCCAGTACTTC. This sequence encodes CASSRDSQETQYF.

The CDR3 is CASSLLTGGWDTEAFF. In DNA form, the CDR3 reads TGTGCCAGCAGCTTGCTCACAGGGGGGTGGGACACTGAAGCTTTCTTT. This chain links TRBV5-4 with TRBJ1-1; 8 bases fit TRBD1. CDR1 and CDR2 from the germline V gene are SGHNT and YYREEE (reference sequence). With 1 base clipped from V and 3 bases from J, the junction kept 8 bases outside the gene matches. This CDR3 region has 16 residues.

The CDR3 reads CASSPPGYRGLEAFF. The CDR3 DNA sequence: TGTGCCAGCAGCCCCCCGGGTTACAGGGGCCTTGAAGCTTTCTTT. This chain uses TRBV7-9 with TRBJ1-1; 7 bases fit TRBD1. V shed 5 bases and J 7 bases; nucleotides not matched to a gene: 13. This CDR3 has 15 amino acids. CDR1 and CDR2 (germline): SEHNR, FQNEAQ (reference sequence).

This rearrangement joins TRBV6-5 to TRBJ2-7; 7 bases are shared with TRBD1. Germline V gene sequence: CDR1 MNHEY, CDR2 SVGAGI. The V segment lost 7 bases and the J segment 4 bases; nucleotides outside the gene matches: 10. The CDR3 spans 14 residues. The CDR3 reads CASKPGQPLYEQYF. The CDR3 DNA sequence: TGTGCCAGCAAACCGGGACAGCCGCTTTACGAGCAGTACTTC.

The genes are TRBV4-2 and TRBJ2-7; D unresolved. The germline gives CDR1 LGHNA, CDR2 YNFKEQ. Trimming left V 0 bases short and J 6 bases short, with 12 bases between. This CDR3 region has 14 residues. The CDR3 region is CASSQDPSSAEQYF. DNA for the CDR3: TGTGCCAGCAGCCAAGACCCCTCAAGCGCCGAGCAGTACTTC.

V is TRBV5-1 and J is TRBJ1-4, with 7 positions matching TRBD1. The CDR3 runs to 14 residues. CDR1 and CDR2 (germline): SGHRS, YFSETQ. V lost 3 bases to trimming and J lost 8 bases; unmatched junction nucleotides: 7. CDR3 in amino acids: CASSYRQGGEKLFF. The CDR3 DNA is TGCGCCAGCAGCTACAGACAGGGTGGGGAAAAACTGTTTTTT.

The V and J genes are TRBV15 and TRBJ2-2; 13 nucleotides match TRBD2. The trim removed 4 bases at V and 5 bases at J, leaving 7 bases unmatched. Germline values: CDR1 LNHNV, CDR2 YYDKDF (reference sequence). The CDR3 totals 17 residues. The CDR3 loop reads CATSTQMTSGRTGELFF. For the CDR3, the DNA is TGTGCCACCAGCACCCAAATGACTAGCGGGAGGACCGGGGAGCTGTTTTTT.

The gene calls are TRBV7-9 and TRBJ2-2; TRBD1 is a possible D gene (5 bases). The V end was cut by 2 bases, the J end by 5 bases, with 15 bases between. The CDR3 is 16 amino acids. Germline CDR1 SEHNR, CDR2 FQNEAQ (reference sequence). The DNA for the CDR3 is TGTGCCAGCAGCTTATCGTTAGGGGCGAGGACCGGGGAGCTGTTTTTT. Amino acid sequence: CASSLSLGARTGELFF.

The chain uses TRBV28 and TRBJ1-1; D is unresolved. This CDR3 comprises 13 residues. CDR1 is MDHEN, CDR2 SYDVKM, per germline. V dropped 7 bases and J dropped 7 bases, with 16 bases sitting between them. CDR3 coding DNA: TGTGCCAGCATAAACGGGAATCCCATTGAAGCTTTCTTT. Amino acids: CASINGNPIEAFF.

This clone has a count of ten or more. This specimen includes other DNA sequences encoding the same CDR3. The chain has TRBV7-2 and TRBJ1-1; D is unclear. Trimming pared 5 bases from V and 4 bases from J, leaving 17 bases between. The CDR3 consists of 15 residues. The germline V gene encodes CDR1 SGHTA and CDR2 FQGNSA. In DNA form, the CDR3 reads TGTGCCAGCAGCCTCCGGCCGAACAGTGGCACTGAAGCTTTCTTT. Translated, it gives CASSLRPNSGTEAFF.

The chain joins TRBV7-8 to TRBJ1-1; tentatively, D is TRBD1 (5 bases). Germline V gene lookup returns CDR1 SGHVS and CDR2 FQNEAQ. V lost 5 bases, J lost 5 bases, and 12 bases lay in between. This CDR3 region has 13 residues. The CDR3 loop is CASSREGKTEAFF. Here the CDR3 DNA reads TGTGCCAGCAGCCGAGAGGGGAAGACTGAAGCTTTCTTT.

CDR3 loop: CASSEDRENTEAFF. CDR3 in DNA: TGTGCCAGCAGTGAAGACAGGGAGAACACTGAAGCTTTCTTT. The chain links TRBV25-1 to TRBJ1-1; 7 nucleotides align to TRBD1. CDR3 size: 14 residues. Germline V gene lookup returns CDR1 MGHDK and CDR2 SYGVNS. The trim removed 2 bases at V and 1 base at J, leaving 1 base unmatched.

The V call is TRBV15, the J call TRBJ2-1; D unresolved. The germline V gene encodes CDR1 LNHNV and CDR2 YYDKDF (reference sequence). Between the trimmed V and J ends, which lost 0 bases and 9 bases, there was a span of 9 bases. The CDR3 consists of 13 residues. This chain's CDR3 is CATSREPALEQFF. The CDR3, as DNA: TGTGCCACCAGCAGAGAGCCAGCGCTTGAGCAGTTCTTC.

This clone is a singleton in its sample. The chain is built from TRBV19 and TRBJ2-5; 11 nucleotides agree with TRBD1. Trimming removed 7 bases from V and 1 base from J; junction bases left unmatched: 11. CDR3 length equals 17 residues. CDR1 and CDR2 (germline): LNHDA, SQIVND (reference sequence). CDR3 amino acids: CASKFRDRGWGQETQYF. The CDR3 DNA sequence: TGTGCCAGTAAATTCCGGGACAGGGGGTGGGGCCAAGAGACCCAGTACTTC.

The chain links TRBV18 to TRBJ1-1; unclear D gene. Between the trimmed V and J ends, which lost 3 bases and 5 bases, there was a span of 13 bases. CDR1 is KGHSH and CDR2 is LQKENI in the germline V gene. The CDR3 runs to 14 residues. This chain's CDR3 is CASSPDGKGTEAFF. The CDR3 nucleotides are TGTGCCAGCTCACCGGACGGGAAAGGGACTGAAGCTTTCTTT.

As DNA, the CDR3 is TGTGCCAGCTCACCACCGAGCGGGAGGGTATACAATGAGCAGTTCTTC. It codes for CASSPPSGRVYNEQFF. The rearrangement links TRBV18 to TRBJ2-1; 10 bases match TRBD2. V was pared by 0 bases and J by 4 bases, with 3 bases of the junction left unmatched. The germline gives CDR1 KGHSH, CDR2 LQKENI. The CDR3 totals 16 residues.

This rearrangement joins TRBV6-2 or TRBV6-3 to TRBJ2-1, with a tentative D call TRBD1 (6 bases). CDR3 length: 16 residues. Germline V lookup: CDR1 MNHEY, CDR2 SVGEGT. With 0 bases removed from V and 4 bases from J, the gap between germline ends came to 13 bases. The CDR3 DNA reads as TGTGCCAGCAGTTACTCCCCTAGGGGGAGTTACAATGAGCAGTTCTTC. Its translation is CASSYSPRGSYNEQFF.